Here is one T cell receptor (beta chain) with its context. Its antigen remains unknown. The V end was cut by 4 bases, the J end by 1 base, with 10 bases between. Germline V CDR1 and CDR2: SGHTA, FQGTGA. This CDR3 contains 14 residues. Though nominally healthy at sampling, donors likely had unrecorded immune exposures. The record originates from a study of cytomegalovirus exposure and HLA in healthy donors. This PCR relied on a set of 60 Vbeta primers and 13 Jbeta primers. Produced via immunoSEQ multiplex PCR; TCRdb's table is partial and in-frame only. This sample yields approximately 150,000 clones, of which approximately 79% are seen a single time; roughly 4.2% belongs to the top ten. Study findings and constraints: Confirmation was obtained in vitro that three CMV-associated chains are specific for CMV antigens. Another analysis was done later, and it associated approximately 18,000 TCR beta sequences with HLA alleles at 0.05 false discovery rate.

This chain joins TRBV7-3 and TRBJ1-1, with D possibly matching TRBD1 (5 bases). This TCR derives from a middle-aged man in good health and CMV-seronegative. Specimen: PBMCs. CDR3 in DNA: TGTGCCAGCAGCTCCGGGGGGGGGAACACTGAAGCTTTCTTT. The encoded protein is CASSSGGGNTEAFF.